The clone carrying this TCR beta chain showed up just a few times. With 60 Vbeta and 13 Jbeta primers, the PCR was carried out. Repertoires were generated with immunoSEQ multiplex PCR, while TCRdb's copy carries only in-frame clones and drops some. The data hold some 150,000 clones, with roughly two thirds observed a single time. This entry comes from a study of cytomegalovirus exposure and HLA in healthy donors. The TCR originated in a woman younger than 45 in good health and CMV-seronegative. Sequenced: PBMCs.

CDR3 nucleotide sequence: TGTGCTAGTGGCCCCTTGACAGGGTTGGAAGGCTACACCTTC. Amino acids: CASGPLTGLEGYTF. The chain combines TRBV12-5 with TRBJ1-2, with 7 bases that match TRBD1. The trim removed 6 bases at V and 8 bases at J, leaving 12 bases unmatched. Per the germline V gene, CDR1 is LGHNT and CDR2 is FRNRAP. The CDR3 runs to 14 residues.